This TCR beta chain appears in the sequencing data of a study of T cells after yellow fever vaccination. Whole-study findings and limits: At under 97% for CD4 and around 91% for CD8, most primary-vaccination clones showed up again after the booster.

This clonotype was recorded many times. Its antigen is not identified. UMIs and a universal primer site were added when TCR cDNA was made by 5'RACE template switching. MiXCR, applied by TCRdb to the 5' RACE reads, yields one record per CDR3 protein. The table includes about 220,000 distinct CDR3 sequences, 2.5% to 3.5% detected once. This receptor was taken from a man aged 18 to 29 who received the YFV17D yellow fever vaccine. The source was CD4+ T cells sorted from PBMCs, collected 10 days after the yellow fever booster vaccination.

CDR3: CASSLYQVVGEAFF. The CDR3 DNA reads TGTGCCAGCAGTTTATACCAAGTTGTGGGAGAAGCTTTCTTT. The J gene is TRBJ1-1, the V gene TRBV28, with D unclear. The CDR3 runs 14 residues. Germline CDR1 MDHEN, CDR2 SYDVKM. Trimming cost V 1 base and J 8 bases, with 14 bases left between them.